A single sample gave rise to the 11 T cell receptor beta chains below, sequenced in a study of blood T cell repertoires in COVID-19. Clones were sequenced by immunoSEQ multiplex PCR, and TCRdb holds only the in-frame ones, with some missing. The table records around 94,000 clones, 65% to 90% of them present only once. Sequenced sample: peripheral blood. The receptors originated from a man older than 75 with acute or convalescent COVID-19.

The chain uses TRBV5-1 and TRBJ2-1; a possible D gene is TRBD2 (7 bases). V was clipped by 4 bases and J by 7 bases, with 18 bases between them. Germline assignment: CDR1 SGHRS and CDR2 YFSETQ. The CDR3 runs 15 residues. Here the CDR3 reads CASSDGGGSGNEQFF. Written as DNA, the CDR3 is TGCGCCAGCAGCGATGGGGGCGGGAGCGGGAATGAGCAGTTCTTC.

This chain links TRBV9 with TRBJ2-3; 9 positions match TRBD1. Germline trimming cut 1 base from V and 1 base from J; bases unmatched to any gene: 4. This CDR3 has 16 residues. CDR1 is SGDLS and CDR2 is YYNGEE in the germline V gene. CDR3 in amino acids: CASSVNRGQGTDTQYF. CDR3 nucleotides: TGTGCCAGCAGCGTAAACAGGGGGCAAGGCACAGATACGCAGTATTTT.

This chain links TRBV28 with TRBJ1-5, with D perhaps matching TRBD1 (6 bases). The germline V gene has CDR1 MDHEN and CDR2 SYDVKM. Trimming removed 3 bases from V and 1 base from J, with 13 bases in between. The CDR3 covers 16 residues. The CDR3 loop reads CASSFIRTESNQPQHF. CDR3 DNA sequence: TGTGCCAGCAGTTTTATAAGGACAGAAAGCAATCAGCCCCAGCATTTT. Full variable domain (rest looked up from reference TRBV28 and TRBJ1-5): DVKVTQSSRYLVKRTGEKVFLECVQDMDHENMFWYRQDPGLGLRLIYFSYDVKMKEKGDIPEGYSVSREKKERFSLILESASTNQTSMYLCASSFIRTESNQPQHFGDGTRLSIL.

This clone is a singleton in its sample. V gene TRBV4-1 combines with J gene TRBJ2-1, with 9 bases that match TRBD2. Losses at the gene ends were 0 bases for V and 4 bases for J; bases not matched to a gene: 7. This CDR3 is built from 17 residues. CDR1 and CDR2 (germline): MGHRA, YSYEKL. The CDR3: CASSQDLLAGAYNEQFF. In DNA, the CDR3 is TGCGCCAGCAGCCAAGATTTACTAGCGGGCGCATACAATGAGCAGTTCTTC.

CDR3 coding DNA: TGTGCCAGCAGCCAAGGGCAGGGTGAAGTCGGGGAGCTGTTTTTT. It codes for CASSQGQGEVGELFF. V is TRBV4-2 and J is TRBJ2-2, with a possible D match to TRBD1 (5 bases). Between the trimmed V and J ends, which lost 1 base and 7 bases, there was a span of 13 bases. CDR3 length equals 15 residues. Looked up from germline, CDR1 is LGHNA and CDR2 is YNFKEQ.

Here the CDR3 reads CASSSYDRGQRSPLHF. As DNA, the CDR3 is TGTGCCAGCAGTTCTTACGACAGGGGGCAGCGTTCACCCCTCCACTTT. This chain connects TRBV27 to TRBJ1-6; 10 bases match TRBD1. CDR1 is MNHEY, CDR2 SMNVEV, per germline (reference sequence). The CDR3 totals 16 residues. The J segment lost 9 bases and the V segment lost 4 bases, leaving 9 bases of the junction unmatched.

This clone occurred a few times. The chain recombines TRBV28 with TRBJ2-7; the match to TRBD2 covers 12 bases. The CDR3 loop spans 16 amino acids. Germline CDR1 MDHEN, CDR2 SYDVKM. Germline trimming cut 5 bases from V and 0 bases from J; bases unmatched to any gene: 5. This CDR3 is CASSASSGRASYEQYF. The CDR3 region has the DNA TGTGCCAGCAGTGCATCTAGCGGGAGGGCCTCCTACGAGCAGTACTTC.

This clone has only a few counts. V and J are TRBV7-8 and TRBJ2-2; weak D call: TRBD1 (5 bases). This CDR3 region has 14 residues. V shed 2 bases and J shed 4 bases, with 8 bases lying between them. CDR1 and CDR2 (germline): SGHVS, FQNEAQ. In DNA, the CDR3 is TGTGCCAGCAGCTTAATAGGGGTCACCGGGGAGCTGTTTTTT. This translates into CASSLIGVTGELFF.

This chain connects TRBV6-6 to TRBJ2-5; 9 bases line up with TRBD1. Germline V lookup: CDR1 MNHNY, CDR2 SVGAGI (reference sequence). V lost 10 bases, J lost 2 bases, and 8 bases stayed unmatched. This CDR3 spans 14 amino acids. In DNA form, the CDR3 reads TGTGCCACAACCAACAGGGGGCCGCAAGAGACCCAGTACTTC. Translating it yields CATTNRGPQETQYF.

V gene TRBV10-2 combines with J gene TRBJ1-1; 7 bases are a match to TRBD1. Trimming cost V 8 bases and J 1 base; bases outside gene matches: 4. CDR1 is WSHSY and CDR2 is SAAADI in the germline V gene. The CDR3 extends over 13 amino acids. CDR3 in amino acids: CASAGQRNTEAFF. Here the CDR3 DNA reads TGCGCCAGCGCGGGACAGAGGAACACTGAAGCTTTCTTT.

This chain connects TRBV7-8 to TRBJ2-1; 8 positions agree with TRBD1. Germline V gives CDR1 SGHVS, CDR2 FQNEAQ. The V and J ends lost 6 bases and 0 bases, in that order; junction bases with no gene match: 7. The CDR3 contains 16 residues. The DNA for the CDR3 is TGTGCCAGCAGTTCAGGGGGCGCGGGCTCCTACAATGAGCAGTTCTTC. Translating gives CASSSGGAGSYNEQFF.